The subject of this entry is one TCR beta chain. Repertoires were generated with immunoSEQ multiplex PCR, while TCRdb's copy carries only in-frame clones and drops some. This sample yields about 38,000 clones, of which around nine tenths are seen a single time; 0.35% to 0.45% belongs to the top ten. The CDR3 runs 18 residues. After removal of 1 base from V and 3 bases from J, the junction contained 14 bases not matched to a gene. Looked up from germline, CDR1 is LGHNA and CDR2 is YNFKEQ. This record belongs to a study of T cell changes during pregnancy in multiple sclerosis. Material: CD4+ T cells from peripheral blood mononuclear cells, obtained in the third trimester of pregnancy. The TCR was taken from a female donor in good health, enrolled as a control in a pregnancy study. The chain recombines TRBV4-2 with TRBJ2-7; the match to TRBD2 covers 8 bases. CDR3 amino acids: CASSQVMPTSGAYYEQYF. The CDR3 DNA is TGTGCCAGCAGCCAAGTTATGCCAACTAGCGGAGCATACTACGAGCAGTACTTC.